A selection of T cell receptor beta chains follows, all from one sample in a study of cytomegalovirus exposure and HLA in healthy donors. TCRdb's table, derived via immunoSEQ multiplex PCR, lists solely in-frame clones and lacks some. The sample lists about 140,000 clones, approximately 79% occurring once. The specimen was PBMCs. Receptors originate from a woman in her fifties or sixties in good health and CMV-seropositive. Each CDR3 is given with its conserved first and last residue. The order of the fields is clone size, V gene, D gene, J gene, CDR3 protein, CDR3 DNA. D genes are given only for firm matches. Some rows mark clone size as missing; the rest say once, few, many or name a class of expanded clone.

clone_size: NA
v_call: TRBV2
d_call: NA
j_call: TRBJ1-2
cdr3_aa: CASSDSGSNYGYTF
cdr3_nt: TGTGCCAGCAGTGATTCGGGGTCTAACTATGGCTACACCTTC

clone_size: few
v_call: TRBV5-1
d_call: NA
j_call: TRBJ2-3
cdr3_aa: CASSSNGGTTDTQYF
cdr3_nt: TGCGCCAGCAGCTCAAACGGGGGTACCACAGATACGCAGTATTTT

clone_size: NA
v_call: TRBV10-2
d_call: TRBD2
j_call: TRBJ2-5
cdr3_aa: CASFTSGGPQETQYF
cdr3_nt: TGCGCCAGCTTTACTAGCGGGGGGCCTCAAGAGACCCAGTACTTC

clone_size: NA
v_call: TRBV28
d_call: TRBD1
j_call: TRBJ2-7
cdr3_aa: CASRTQGYEQYF
cdr3_nt: TGTGCCAGCAGGACACAGGGGTACGAGCAGTACTTC

clone_size: few
v_call: TRBV9
d_call: TRBD1
j_call: TRBJ1-5
cdr3_aa: CASSVGQVAQPQHF
cdr3_nt: TGTGCCAGCAGCGTGGGACAGGTCGCCCAGCCCCAGCATTTT

clone_size: once
v_call: TRBV5-4
d_call: TRBD2
j_call: TRBJ2-1
cdr3_aa: CASSQTSGGANEQFF
cdr3_nt: TGTGCCAGCAGCCAGACTAGCGGGGGGGCGAATGAGCAGTTCTTC

clone_size: NA
v_call: TRBV7-3
d_call: TRBD2
j_call: TRBJ2-3
cdr3_aa: CASSATGGDGTQYF
cdr3_nt: TGTGCCAGCAGCGCAACGGGGGGGGACGGTACGCAGTATTTT

clone_size: few
v_call: TRBV6-5
d_call: NA
j_call: TRBJ1-2
cdr3_aa: CASNSGGAVGYGYTF
cdr3_nt: TGTGCCAGCAACTCGGGGGGGGCGGTGGGCTATGGCTACACCTTC

clone_size: NA
v_call: TRBV7-9
d_call: TRBD2
j_call: TRBJ2-1
cdr3_aa: CASSPRRGDEQFF
cdr3_nt: TGTGCCAGCAGTCCGAGGCGGGGGGATGAGCAGTTCTTC

clone_size: NA
v_call: TRBV4-3
d_call: TRBD1
j_call: TRBJ1-2
cdr3_aa: CASSQEAGQKYGYTF
cdr3_nt: TGCGCCAGCAGCCAAGAGGCGGGACAGAAGTATGGCTACACCTTC

clone_size: NA
v_call: TRBV11-2
d_call: TRBD1
j_call: TRBJ1-2
cdr3_aa: CASSPSGQAYGYTF
cdr3_nt: TGTGCCAGCAGCCCGAGCGGACAGGCCTATGGCTACACCTTC

clone_size: few
v_call: TRBV5-5
d_call: NA
j_call: TRBJ2-3
cdr3_aa: CASSLFLDSDTQYF
cdr3_nt: TGTGCCAGCAGCTTGTTTTTAGACTCAGATACGCAGTATTTT

clone_size: NA
v_call: TRBV2
d_call: TRBD1
j_call: TRBJ2-5
cdr3_aa: CANLDRGVGRTQYF
cdr3_nt: TGTGCCAACCTAGACAGGGGCGTCGGGCGGACCCAGTACTTC

clone_size: NA
v_call: TRBV7-8
d_call: NA
j_call: TRBJ2-5
cdr3_aa: CASSLAFGGGGFQETQYF
cdr3_nt: TGTGCCAGCAGCTTAGCCTTCGGAGGGGGGGGCTTCCAAGAGACCCAGTACTTC

clone_size: NA
v_call: TRBV9
d_call: TRBD1
j_call: TRBJ2-1
cdr3_aa: CASSGRTGGEQFF
cdr3_nt: TGTGCCAGCAGCGGGCGAACAGGGGGCGAGCAGTTCTTC

clone_size: NA
v_call: TRBV5-1
d_call: TRBD2
j_call: TRBJ2-3
cdr3_aa: CASSPMGGWTDTQYF
cdr3_nt: TGCGCCAGCAGCCCCATGGGGGGGTGGACAGATACGCAGTATTTT

clone_size: NA
v_call: TRBV7-3
d_call: NA
j_call: TRBJ2-2
cdr3_aa: CASSLISVGSGELFF
cdr3_nt: TGTGCCAGCAGCTTAATTAGCGTGGGGTCCGGGGAGCTGTTTTTT

clone_size: NA
v_call: TRBV28
d_call: NA
j_call: TRBJ2-7
cdr3_aa: CASSELRDNSEQYF
cdr3_nt: TGTGCCAGCAGCGAACTTCGGGACAACTCCGAGCAGTACTTC

clone_size: NA
v_call: TRBV6-5
d_call: TRBD2
j_call: TRBJ2-1
cdr3_aa: CASSWSGVTYNEQFF
cdr3_nt: TGTGCCAGCAGTTGGAGCGGGGTGACGTACAATGAGCAGTTCTTC

clone_size: NA
v_call: TRBV7-2
d_call: TRBD2
j_call: TRBJ2-7
cdr3_aa: CASSTLAGGPYEQYF
cdr3_nt: TGTGCCAGCAGCACGCTAGCGGGGGGGCCCTACGAGCAGTACTTC

clone_size: NA
v_call: TRBV11-1
d_call: TRBD2
j_call: TRBJ2-5
cdr3_aa: CASSPGTSGGTQYF
cdr3_nt: TGTGCCAGCAGCCCCGGGACTAGCGGGGGTACCCAGTACTTC

clone_size: NA
v_call: TRBV6-1
d_call: NA
j_call: TRBJ2-3
cdr3_aa: CASFLDRSTDTQYF
cdr3_nt: TGTGCCAGTTTCCTAGACAGGAGCACAGATACGCAGTATTTT

clone_size: NA
v_call: TRBV9
d_call: TRBD2
j_call: TRBJ2-3
cdr3_aa: CASSVSGLAGGNTQYF
cdr3_nt: TGTGCCAGCAGCGTCTCGGGACTAGCGGGGGGGAATACGCAGTATTTT

clone_size: NA
v_call: TRBV27
d_call: NA
j_call: TRBJ2-2
cdr3_aa: CASSLSWLDTGELFF
cdr3_nt: TGTGCCAGCAGTTTATCTTGGCTCGACACCGGGGAGCTGTTTTTT

clone_size: NA
v_call: TRBV5-5
d_call: NA
j_call: TRBJ2-2
cdr3_aa: CASSLALVSGELFF
cdr3_nt: TGTGCCAGCAGCTTGGCACTAGTATCAGGGGAGCTGTTTTTT

clone_size: NA
v_call: TRBV11-2
d_call: TRBD2
j_call: TRBJ2-3
cdr3_aa: CASSLAGGAADTQYF
cdr3_nt: TGTGCCAGCAGCTTAGCGGGGGGGGCAGCAGATACGCAGTATTTT

clone_size: NA
v_call: TRBV5-1
d_call: TRBD1
j_call: TRBJ2-3
cdr3_aa: CASSPSQGTDTQYF
cdr3_nt: TGCGCCAGCAGCCCCTCACAGGGGACAGATACGCAGTATTTT

clone_size: NA
v_call: TRBV9
d_call: NA
j_call: TRBJ1-3
cdr3_aa: CASSVGGGGGNTIYF
cdr3_nt: TGTGCCAGCAGCGTAGGTGGGGGCGGTGGAAACACCATATATTTT

clone_size: NA
v_call: TRBV6-5
d_call: NA
j_call: TRBJ2-3
cdr3_aa: CASSLPPGSTDTQYF
cdr3_nt: TGTGCCAGCAGCCTCCCCCCGGGAAGCACAGATACGCAGTATTTT

clone_size: NA
v_call: TRBV19
d_call: NA
j_call: TRBJ1-5
cdr3_aa: CASSMGGVGHQPQHF
cdr3_nt: TGTGCCAGTAGTATGGGAGGGGTCGGTCATCAGCCCCAGCATTTT

clone_size: NA
v_call: TRBV5-3
d_call: NA
j_call: TRBJ1-5
cdr3_aa: CARSLGQGRNQPQHF
cdr3_nt: TGTGCCAGAAGCTTAGGACAAGGGCGCAATCAGCCCCAGCATTTT

clone_size: NA
v_call: TRBV20-1
d_call: NA
j_call: TRBJ1-1
cdr3_aa: CSALFEPEAFF
cdr3_nt: TGCAGTGCTTTATTCGAGCCTGAAGCTTTCTTT

clone_size: NA
v_call: TRBV7-2
d_call: NA
j_call: TRBJ1-1
cdr3_aa: CASSRGLGNTEAFF
cdr3_nt: TGTGCCAGCAGCCGAGGGTTAGGGAACACTGAAGCTTTCTTT

clone_size: once
v_call: TRBV19
d_call: NA
j_call: TRBJ1-1
cdr3_aa: CASSMYMNTEAFF
cdr3_nt: TGTGCCAGTAGTATGTACATGAACACTGAAGCTTTCTTT

clone_size: NA
v_call: TRBV29-1
d_call: NA
j_call: TRBJ2-5
cdr3_aa: CSVLKGAGETQYF
cdr3_nt: TGCAGCGTGCTTAAGGGGGCGGGGGAGACCCAGTACTTC

clone_size: NA
v_call: TRBV28
d_call: NA
j_call: TRBJ2-7
cdr3_aa: CATTGEYLSEQYF
cdr3_nt: TGTGCCACCACAGGAGAGTATCTTTCCGAGCAGTACTTC

clone_size: NA
v_call: TRBV9
d_call: NA
j_call: TRBJ2-5
cdr3_aa: CASSPTGMVGQETQYF
cdr3_nt: TGTGCCAGCAGCCCTACCGGGATGGTAGGACAAGAGACCCAGTACTTC

clone_size: NA
v_call: TRBV5-1
d_call: TRBD1
j_call: TRBJ1-6
cdr3_aa: CASSSTGDNSPLHF
cdr3_nt: TGCGCCAGCAGCTCGACAGGGGATAATTCACCCCTCCACTTT

clone_size: NA
v_call: TRBV28
d_call: NA
j_call: TRBJ1-3
cdr3_aa: CASSSPGREGNTIYF
cdr3_nt: TGTGCCAGCAGTTCCCCGGGACGGGAGGGAAACACCATATATTTT

clone_size: NA
v_call: TRBV5-1
d_call: NA
j_call: TRBJ2-7
cdr3_aa: CASRRGRDSYEQYF
cdr3_nt: TGCGCCAGCAGAAGGGGCAGGGACTCCTACGAGCAGTACTTC

clone_size: NA
v_call: TRBV6-5
d_call: NA
j_call: TRBJ1-1
cdr3_aa: CASSRDTEAFF
cdr3_nt: TGTGCCAGCAGCCGGGACACTGAAGCTTTCTTT

clone_size: NA
v_call: TRBV30
d_call: NA
j_call: TRBJ1-1
cdr3_aa: CAWSRQGSTEAFF
cdr3_nt: TGTGCCTGGAGTCGTCAGGGATCCACTGAAGCTTTCTTT